This is a list of T cell receptor beta chains from one sample in a study of blood T cell repertoires in COVID-19. Sequencing was performed with immunoSEQ multiplex PCR; in TCRdb, only in-frame clones are kept and a portion is missing. The sample holds a few hundred thousand clones, 82% seen once. Sequencing was performed on PBMCs or T cells enriched from blood (not recorded which). These TCRs come from a man between 40 and 49 years old who had been exposed to COVID-19. The CDR3 runs from the conserved cysteine through the conserved F or W. Each record gives: V gene, D gene, clone size, J gene, CDR3 protein, CDR3 DNA. D genes are given only for firm matches. Clone sizes are given selectively: once, few, many, or a class where the clone is expanded.

>TRBV30|TRBD2|-|TRBJ2-1
CGWLADYNEQFF
TGCGGGTGGCTAGCGGACTACAATGAGCAGTTCTTC
>TRBV30|-|-|TRBJ1-2
CAWTKAGAVSSGYTF
TGTGCCTGGACTAAGGCAGGGGCCGTATCATCTGGCTACACCTTC
>TRBV4-2|-|once|TRBJ1-1
CASSQDGVIFEAFF
TGTGCCAGCAGCCAAGACGGGGTTATCTTTGAAGCTTTCTTT
>TRBV5-1|-|-|TRBJ1-4
CASRTGFNEKLFF
TGCGCCAGTCGGACGGGATTTAATGAAAAACTGTTTTTT
>TRBV27|TRBD2|-|TRBJ2-7
CASSRIAGEGYEQYF
TGTGCCAGCAGTCGGATAGCGGGAGAAGGCTACGAGCAGTACTTC
>TRBV9|TRBD1|-|TRBJ2-5
CASSAGQGIRETQYF
TGTGCCAGCAGCGCGGGACAGGGAATAAGGGAGACCCAGTACTTC
>TRBV6-5|TRBD1|-|TRBJ2-7
CASGLDRTYEQYF
TGTGCCAGCGGCCTGGACAGGACCTACGAGCAGTACTTC
>TRBV19|-|-|TRBJ2-3
CASSIGSQASLGTQYF
TGTGCCAGTAGTATAGGTAGCCAAGCCTCACTAGGGACGCAGTATTTT
>TRBV6-5|TRBD1|-|TRBJ1-6
CASSYRTGHNSPLHF
TGTGCCAGCAGTTACCGGACAGGGCATAATTCACCCCTCCACTTT
>TRBV7-9|TRBD2|-|TRBJ2-1
CASSALAGGGYEQFF
TGTGCCAGCAGCGCACTAGCGGGAGGGGGGTATGAGCAGTTCTTC
>TRBV23-1|-|-|TRBJ2-7
CASRREQYF
TGCGCCAGCAGGAGAGAGCAGTACTTC
>TRBV7-3|-|-|TRBJ1-1
CASSLTRGSTEAFF
TGTGCCAGCAGCTTAACCAGGGGTTCCACTGAAGCTTTCTTT
>TRBV3-1/TRBV3-2|-|-|TRBJ1-1
CASSQVGRGAFF
TGTGCCAGCAGCCAAGTCGGACGGGGAGCTTTCTTT
>TRBV11-3|-|few|TRBJ1-1
CASSLSLYTEAFF
TGTGCCAGCAGCTTATCCCTTTACACTGAAGCTTTCTTT
>TRBV18|-|few|TRBJ2-2
CASSLTQAVNTGELFF
TGTGCCAGCTCACTTACACAGGCGGTTAACACCGGGGAGCTGTTTTTT
>TRBV5-1|-|-|TRBJ1-6
CASSLGRDNSPLHF
TGCGCCAGCAGCCTGGGTCGGGATAATTCACCCCTCCACTTT
>TRBV18|TRBD2|-|TRBJ2-4
CASSPRASGRGIAKNIQYF
TGTGCCAGCTCACCGAGGGCTAGCGGGAGGGGAATAGCCAAAAACATTCAGTACTTC
>TRBV5-6|TRBD2|-|TRBJ2-7
CASSLRSSGSAAQYF
TGTGCCAGCAGCCTGCGGAGTAGCGGGAGCGCCGCGCAGTACTTC
>TRBV6-5|-|-|TRBJ2-2
CASSFDYLNTGELFF
TGTGCCAGCAGTTTTGACTACTTGAACACCGGGGAGCTGTTTTTT
>TRBV4-2|-|-|TRBJ2-3
CASSQVVAQGTDTQYF
TGTGCCAGCAGCCAAGTCGTCGCGCAGGGCACAGATACGCAGTATTTT
>TRBV3-1/TRBV3-2|-|-|TRBJ1-1
CASSRMEGNTEAFF
TGTGCCAGCAGCCGGATGGAGGGGAACACTGAAGCTTTCTTT
>TRBV7-8|-|-|TRBJ2-2
CASSFGTTGELFF
TGTGCCAGCAGCTTCGGGACTACCGGGGAGCTGTTTTTT
>TRBV28|-|-|TRBJ1-5
CASSLVGGGQPQHF
TGTGCCAGCAGTCTTGTAGGGGGTGGTCAGCCCCAGCATTTT
>TRBV6-5|TRBD1|-|TRBJ1-4
CASSRDSATNEKLFF
TGTGCCAGCAGCCGGGACAGTGCAACTAATGAAAAACTGTTTTTT
>TRBV7-2|-|-|TRBJ2-1
CASSLVRVDEQFF
TGTGCCAGCAGCTTGGTTCGAGTTGATGAGCAGTTCTTC
>TRBV10-1|-|-|TRBJ2-1
CASGRSSTYEQFF
TGCGCCTCAGGGAGGTCTAGTACCTATGAGCAGTTCTTC
>TRBV6-5|TRBD1|-|TRBJ1-5
CASRRPGGNNQPQHF
TGTGCCAGCAGACGGCCAGGGGGCAACAATCAGCCCCAGCATTTT
>TRBV19|TRBD1|-|TRBJ2-7
CASSLGTGGYEQYF
TGTGCCAGTAGTCTCGGGACAGGGGGCTACGAGCAGTACTTC
>TRBV3-1/TRBV3-2|-|-|TRBJ1-2
CASSQPQVRYGYTF
TGTGCCAGCAGCCAACCCCAGGTTCGCTATGGCTACACCTTC
>TRBV30|-|once|TRBJ2-2
CAWSGIQDTGELFF
TGTGCCTGGAGTGGAATTCAGGACACCGGGGAGCTGTTTTTT
>TRBV5-1|-|-|TRBJ2-3
CASSSPPGLSTDTQYF
TGCGCCAGCAGTTCCCCCCCCGGACTGAGCACAGATACGCAGTATTTT
>TRBV29-1|TRBD1|-|TRBJ1-2
CSVEPTGGRDTF
TGCAGCGTTGAACCCACAGGGGGCAGGGACACCTTC
>TRBV19|TRBD1|-|TRBJ2-7
CASRPGQSTYEQYF
TGTGCCAGTAGGCCGGGACAGTCAACCTACGAGCAGTACTTC
>TRBV19|TRBD1|-|TRBJ1-5
CASSRTQGASQPQHF
TGTGCCAGTAGTAGGACACAGGGGGCGAGTCAGCCCCAGCATTTT
>TRBV10-2|TRBD2|few|TRBJ2-5
CASRPSLGTSGETQYF
TGCGCCAGCAGACCAAGCCTCGGGACTAGCGGAGAGACCCAGTACTTC
>TRBV7-7|-|-|TRBJ2-2
CASSLGGPDGELFF
TGTGCTAGCAGCTTAGGGGGGCCAGACGGGGAGCTGTTTTTT
>TRBV6-5|-|-|TRBJ1-4
CASSYGGEKLFF
TGTGCCAGCAGTTACGGAGGGGAAAAACTGTTTTTT
>TRBV7-9|TRBD1|-|TRBJ1-1
CASSFDREAFF
TGTGCCAGCAGCTTCGACAGGGAGGCTTTCTTT
>TRBV19|TRBD1|-|TRBJ2-3
CASRRDRTLDTQYF
TGTGCCAGTAGGCGGGACAGGACGTTAGATACGCAGTATTTT
>TRBV19|-|-|TRBJ1-5
CASSITMRQPQHF
TGTGCCAGTAGTATAACTATGCGTCAGCCCCAGCATTTT
>TRBV15|TRBD2|-|TRBJ2-5
CATSRDLTSGRQETQYF
TGTGCCACCAGCAGAGATCTCACTAGCGGGAGACAGGAGACCCAGTACTTC
>TRBV7-6|TRBD1|few|TRBJ2-5
CASSSRTGVETQYF
TGTGCCAGCAGCTCCAGGACAGGGGTAGAGACCCAGTACTTC
>TRBV3-1/TRBV3-2|TRBD2|-|TRBJ2-1
CASSQGSGGSALYNEQFF
TGTGCCAGCAGCCAAGGATCGGGGGGAAGTGCGCTCTACAATGAGCAGTTCTTC
>TRBV19|-|-|TRBJ2-2
CATRGGAASGELFF
TGTGCCACCCGAGGAGGCGCGGCCTCCGGGGAGCTGTTTTTT
>TRBV11-2|-|-|TRBJ1-6
CASSRSSYNSPLHF
TGTGCCAGCAGCCGGAGCTCCTATAATTCACCCCTCCACTTT
>TRBV18|-|-|TRBJ2-1
CASSPRENNEQFF
TGTGCCAGCTCACCAAGGGAGAACAATGAGCAGTTCTTC
>TRBV24-1|TRBD1|-|TRBJ2-3
CATADRAALNTQYF
TGTGCCACCGCCGACAGGGCTGCCCTAAATACGCAGTATTTT
>TRBV2|-|-|TRBJ2-5
CASSERRGETQYF
TGTGCCAGCAGTGAGAGGAGAGGGGAGACCCAGTACTTC
>TRBV10-2|-|-|TRBJ2-7
CASSERGSREFYEQYF
TGCGCCAGCAGTGAGAGGGGCTCCAGAGAGTTTTACGAGCAGTACTTC